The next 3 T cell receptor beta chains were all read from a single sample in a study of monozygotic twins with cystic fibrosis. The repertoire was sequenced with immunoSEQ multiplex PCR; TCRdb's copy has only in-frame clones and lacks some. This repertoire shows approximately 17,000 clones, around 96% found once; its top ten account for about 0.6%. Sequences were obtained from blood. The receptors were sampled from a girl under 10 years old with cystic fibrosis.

The CDR3 is CASSATGPNQPQHF. The CDR3 coding sequence is TGTGCCAGCAGCGCGACAGGGCCAAATCAGCCCCAGCATTTT. This chain uses TRBV7-4 with TRBJ1-5; 7 nucleotides align to TRBD1. CDR3 length: 14 amino acids. Germline lookup yields CDR1 SGHVT and CDR2 SQSDAQ. The trim removed 5 bases at V and 4 bases at J, leaving 5 bases unmatched.

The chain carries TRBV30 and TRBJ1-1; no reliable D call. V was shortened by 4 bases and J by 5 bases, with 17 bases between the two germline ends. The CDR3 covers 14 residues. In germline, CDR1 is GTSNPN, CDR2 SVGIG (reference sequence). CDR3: CAWNSGGRWTEAFF. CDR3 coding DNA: TGTGCCTGGAACAGTGGCGGGAGGTGGACTGAAGCTTTCTTT.

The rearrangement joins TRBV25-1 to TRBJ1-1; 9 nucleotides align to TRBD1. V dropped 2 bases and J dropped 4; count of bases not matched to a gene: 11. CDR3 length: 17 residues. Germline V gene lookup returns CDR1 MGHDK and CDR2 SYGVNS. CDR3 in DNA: TGTGCCAGCAGTGAAGTCGGGACAGGGCGCCGGGTCACTGAAGCTTTCTTT. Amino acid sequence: CASSEVGTGRRVTEAFF.